A single sample gave rise to the 31 T cell receptor beta chains below, sequenced in a study of neurological immune-mediated disorders. TCRdb itself ran the 5' RACE reads through MiXCR, one entry per CDR3 protein. The table has some 60,000 distinct CDR3 sequences, 3.5% to 4.5% seen once. The specimen was PBMCs. Every receptor here comes from a woman aged 45-65 years with multiple sclerosis.

This clonotype was counted at least ten times. The J gene is TRBJ1-2, the V gene TRBV9; D perhaps matches TRBD1 (5 bases). Germline CDR1 is SGDLS and CDR2 is YYNGEE. Trimming cost V 0 bases and J 2 bases, with 5 bases left between them. The CDR3 contains 13 residues. The CDR3 here is CASSVDRNYGYTF. In nucleotides, the CDR3 is TGTGCCAGCAGCGTAGACAGGAACTATGGCTACACCTTC.

This clonotype was detected ten times or more. This chain links TRBV10-3 with TRBJ2-6, with D tentatively TRBD2 (5 bases). Germline loops: CDR1 ENHRY, CDR2 SYGVKD. This CDR3 has 15 residues. V was trimmed by 1 base and J by 4 bases, leaving 8 bases between them. CDR3 sequence (DNA): TGTGCCATCAGTGAGTTCGGGGTCGGGGCCAACGTCCTGACTTTC. Translation gives CAISEFGVGANVLTF.

This clonotype was observed many times. A read error is likely, as this CDR3 ends without the conserved phenylalanine or tryptophan. The chain carries TRBV6-5 and TRBJ2-2; D is possibly TRBD1 (6 bases). CDR3 size: 15 residues. The V end lost 3 bases, the J end lost 3 bases, and 11 bases lay between the germline ends. Germline values: CDR1 MNHEY, CDR2 SVGAGI. The DNA for the CDR3 is TGTGCCAGCAGTTATTTGTCAGGGGACACCGGGGAGCTGTTTCTT. As protein: CASSYLSGDTGELFL.

The sample holds many counts of this clonotype. This sequence joins TRBV12-3 or TRBV12-4 and TRBJ2-7, with 8 positions matching TRBD2. The CDR3 is 15 amino acids. V dropped 6 bases and J dropped 0; count of bases not matched to a gene: 7. Written as DNA, the CDR3 is TGTGCCAGCAGCCACATAGCGGGACCCTCCTACGAGCAGTACTTC. Amino acids: CASSHIAGPSYEQYF.

In its sample, this clonotype was seen many times. The chain recombines TRBV7-2 with TRBJ2-3, with 9 nucleotides matching TRBD2. This CDR3 has 15 amino acids. The germline V gene encodes CDR1 SGHTA and CDR2 FQGNSA. The J segment lost 2 bases and the V segment lost 6 bases, leaving 6 bases of the junction unmatched. In DNA form, the CDR3 reads TGTGCCAGCAGACGGGGCGGGAGGGACACAGATACGCAGTATTTT. Protein: CASRRGGRDTDTQYF.

This clonotype was recorded many times. The chain is built from TRBV7-2 and TRBJ2-5; the D gene is possibly TRBD2 (5 bases). This CDR3 has 14 residues. Germline CDR1 SGHTA, CDR2 FQGNSA. V was shortened by 5 bases and J by 2 bases, with 12 bases between the two germline ends. This chain's CDR3 is CASSRGRGQETQYF. CDR3 sequence (DNA): TGTGCCAGCAGCCGAGGACGGGGACAAGAGACCCAGTACTTC.

There are many counts of this clonotype. The rearrangement uses TRBV7-9 and TRBJ2-5; no firm D call. V lost 5 bases to trimming and J lost 4 bases, with 2 bases between them. The CDR3 has 10 residues. Germline CDR1 reads SEHNR; CDR2 reads FQNEAQ (reference sequence). The CDR3 sequence: CASSPETQYF. The CDR3 DNA sequence: TGTGCCAGCAGCCCAGAGACCCAGTACTTC.

This clonotype was counted ten times or more. V is TRBV5-1 and J is TRBJ2-7; 10 bases fit TRBD2. V shed 0 bases and J 4 bases; nucleotides not matched to a gene: 4. Germline CDR1 is SGHRS and CDR2 is YFSETQ. This CDR3 has 15 residues. This chain's CDR3 is CASSLALAGTYEQYF. CDR3 DNA: TGCGCCAGCAGCTTGGCACTAGCGGGGACTTACGAGCAGTACTTC. Using reference TRBV5-1 and TRBJ2-7 for the parts outside the CDR3, the full variable domain is KAGVTQTPRYLIKTRGQQVTLSCSPISGHRSVSWYQQTPGQGLQFLFEYFSETQRNKGNFPGRFSGRQFSNSRSEMNVSTLELGDSALYLCASSLALAGTYEQYFGPGTRLTVT.

There are many counts of this clonotype. The rearrangement uses TRBV7-3 and TRBJ1-6, with D unresolved. Trimming left V 2 bases short and J 5 bases short, with 19 bases between. This CDR3 has 18 amino acids. Per the germline V gene, CDR1 is SGHTA and CDR2 is FQGTGA. The CDR3 protein is CASSLGARGIVNNSPLHF. The CDR3 DNA sequence: TGTGCCAGCAGCTTAGGAGCCCGAGGAATCGTGAATAATTCACCCCTCCACTTT.

This clonotype was counted at least ten times. This chain connects TRBV7-2 to TRBJ2-7; no definite D call. CDR1 is SGHTA and CDR2 is FQGNSA in the germline V gene. Trimming removed 5 bases at V and 4 bases at J, with 12 bases between. This CDR3 is built from 13 residues. The chain's CDR3 is CASSNYNRYEQYF. CDR3 nucleotide sequence: TGTGCCAGCAGCAACTACAACAGATACGAGCAGTACTTC.

A note on this clonotype: The junction differs from germline at one of its ends, possibly a read error. The rearrangement uses TRBV3-1 and TRBJ1-5, with D perhaps TRBD1 (6 bases). The CDR3 has 15 residues. Per the germline V gene, CDR1 is LGHDT and CDR2 is YNNKEL (reference sequence). The CDR3 here is CASSQDLGGNQPQNF. The CDR3 DNA reads TGTGCCAGCAGCCAAGACCTCGGGGGCAATCAGCCCCAGAATTTT.

This clonotype was counted many times. The chain employs TRBV3-1 and TRBJ1-1; D unclear. The CDR3 is 13 amino acids. The V end lost 1 base, the J end lost 8 bases, and 11 bases lay between the germline ends. The germline V gene has CDR1 LGHDT and CDR2 YNNKEL (reference sequence). CDR3 coding DNA: TGTGCCAGCAGCCAAGCTGGGCGCCTAGAAGCTTTCTTT. The encoded protein is CASSQAGRLEAFF. Together with reference TRBV3-1 and TRBJ1-1, the CDR3 gives the full variable domain: DTAVSQTPKYLVTQMGNDKSIKCEQNLGHDTMYWYKQDSKKFLKIMFSYNNKELIINETVPNRFSPKSPDKAHLNLHINSLELGDSAVYFCASSQAGRLEAFFGQGTRLTVV.

This clonotype is labeled medium-sized. The V gene is TRBV20-1, the J gene TRBJ2-1; 11 bases align to TRBD2. The CDR3 sequence is 14 residues long. The V gene end was trimmed by 5 bases and the J gene end by 7 bases; junction bases not matched to a gene: 7. Germline CDR1 reads DFQATT; CDR2 reads SNEGSKA (reference sequence). The chain's CDR3 is CSAQTSGSPNEQFF. The CDR3 DNA reads as TGCAGTGCTCAAACTAGCGGGAGTCCTAATGAGCAGTTCTTC.

This clonotype ranks as medium-sized. The chain couples TRBV3-1 to TRBJ2-2; 8 bases map to TRBD1. The CDR3 totals 15 residues. The ends lost 1 base at V and 7 bases at J; junction bases unmatched: 5. Germline CDR1 LGHDT, CDR2 YNNKEL (reference sequence). As DNA, the CDR3 is TGTGCCAGCAGCCAAGTATCAGGGGGCGGCGGGGAGCTGTTTTTT. Protein product: CASSQVSGGGGELFF.

This clonotype has at least ten counts. V is TRBV7-8 and J is TRBJ2-5, with D perhaps TRBD1 (5 bases). Germline V gives CDR1 SGHVS, CDR2 FQNEAQ. With 1 base removed from V and 5 bases from J, the gap between germline ends came to 11 bases. The length of the CDR3 is 14 residues. In nucleotides, the CDR3 is TGTGCCAGCAGCTTAGGGGGCCTCCAGGAGACCCAGTACTTC. Amino acids: CASSLGGLQETQYF.

Many counts were recorded for this clonotype. The rearrangement joins TRBV5-5 to TRBJ2-1, with D possibly TRBD2 on 6 matching bases. Looked up from germline, CDR1 is SGHKS and CDR2 is YYEKEE (reference sequence). The CDR3 is made up of 16 amino acids. V lost 3 bases and J lost 0, with 13 bases in between. The CDR3 nucleotides are TGTGCCAGCAGCTGGAGTGCCGGGAGCTCCTACAATGAGCAGTTCTTC. This sequence encodes CASSWSAGSSYNEQFF.

This clonotype has at least ten counts. J is TRBJ2-2 and V is TRBV30; 8 nucleotides line up with TRBD2. The CDR3 runs 17 residues. Losses at the gene ends were 1 base for V and 4 bases for J; bases not matched to a gene: 11. Germline-derived CDR1 and CDR2 are GTSNPN and SVGIG (reference sequence). Here the CDR3 DNA reads TGTGCCTGGAGTGGGTTAGCGGGAACGCAGGGCACCGGGGAGCTGTTTTTT. Amino acid sequence: CAWSGLAGTQGTGELFF.

In the case of this clonotype: At one end the junction does not follow the germline gene, possibly because of a read error. The J gene is TRBJ1-6, the V gene TRBV20-1, with D possibly TRBD1 on 5 matching bases. This CDR3 has 17 amino acids. Germline loops: CDR1 DFQATT, CDR2 SNEGSKA (reference sequence). Here the CDR3 reads CSARDPETRENNSPLNF. The CDR3 nucleotides are TGCAGTGCTAGAGACCCCGAAACCAGGGAAAATAATTCACCCCTCAACTTT.

This clonotype turned up a few times. The CDR3 region is CASSPRVENTEAFF. In DNA, the CDR3 is TGTGCCAGTAGCCCCAGGGTGGAGAACACTGAAGCTTTCTTT. The V and J genes are TRBV19 and TRBJ1-1; D perhaps matches TRBD1 (5 bases). The V gene's germline CDR1 is LNHDA and CDR2 SQIVND (reference sequence). This CDR3 has 14 residues. Trimming took off 6 bases at V and 1 base at J, with 12 bases between the two ends.

The V and J genes are TRBV7-2 and TRBJ1-4; D is uncertain. The V gene's germline CDR1 is SGHTA and CDR2 FQGNSA. The CDR3 sequence is 15 residues long. Trimming cost V 1 base and J 8 bases, with 14 bases left between them. The CDR3 bases are TGTGCCAGCAGCTTAGGGACGAAGCAGGTAGAAAAACTGTTTTTT. Its translation: CASSLGTKQVEKLFF. Filled out from reference TRBV7-2 and TRBJ1-4, the complete variable domain reads GAGVSQSPSNKVTEKGKDVELRCDPISGHTALYWYRQSLGQGLEFLIYFQGNSAPDKSGLPSDRFSAERTGGSVSTLTIQRTQQEDSAVYLCASSLGTKQVEKLFFGSGTQLSVL.

This clonotype has at least ten counts. The CDR3 region is CASSSQEGNQPQHF. The CDR3 bases are TGTGCCAGCAGCTCACAAGAGGGCAATCAGCCCCAGCATTTT. The chain joins TRBV5-6 to TRBJ1-5; no clear D gene. The CDR3 spans 14 residues. CDR1 and CDR2 (germline): SGHDT, YYEEEE. The germline V and J ends were trimmed by 3 bases and 2 bases, with 9 bases remaining between them.

This clonotype was seen many times. The chain has TRBV20-1 and TRBJ2-7; 9 nucleotides agree with TRBD1. This CDR3 has 12 amino acids. Germline-derived CDR1 and CDR2 are DFQATT and SNEGSKA (reference sequence). The V segment lost 7 bases and the J segment 5 bases; nucleotides outside the gene matches: 6. The CDR3 protein is CSVEDRGHEQYF. The CDR3 bases are TGCAGTGTGGAGGACAGGGGCCACGAGCAGTACTTC.

The table lists this clonotype with many counts. The rearrangement uses TRBV7-9 and TRBJ2-7; the D gene is possibly TRBD2 (5 bases). CDR1 is SEHNR and CDR2 is FQNEAQ in the germline V gene (reference sequence). The CDR3 is 15 amino acids. V gave up 1 base and J gave up 2 bases, with 12 bases separating them. The CDR3 bases are TGTGCCAGCAGCTTAGGGCTGGGGAGCACCTACGAGCAGTACTTC. It translates to CASSLGLGSTYEQYF.

There are many counts of this clonotype. V is TRBV5-1 and J is TRBJ2-7; 13 nucleotides align to TRBD2. The V and J ends lost 0 bases and 4 bases, in that order; junction bases with no gene match: 10. This CDR3 is 18 amino acids long. Germline CDR1 and CDR2: SGHRS and YFSETQ. The CDR3 sequence is CASSLVRVGTSGIYEQYF. CDR3 nucleotide sequence: TGCGCCAGCAGCTTGGTACGAGTTGGGACTAGCGGGATTTACGAGCAGTACTTC. The whole variable domain, filled in from reference TRBV5-1 and TRBJ2-7, reads KAGVTQTPRYLIKTRGQQVTLSCSPISGHRSVSWYQQTPGQGLQFLFEYFSETQRNKGNFPGRFSGRQFSNSRSEMNVSTLELGDSALYLCASSLVRVGTSGIYEQYFGPGTRLTVT.

As concerns this clonotype: This may come from a read error, since a much larger clone is one base off. The chain has TRBV20-1 and TRBJ2-7; a possible D gene is TRBD2 (6 bases). The V and J ends lost 1 base and 2 bases respectively, with 15 bases between them. The CDR3 sequence is 15 residues long. Germline V gene data show CDR1 as DFQATT and CDR2 as SNEGSKA (reference sequence). Written as DNA, the CDR3 is TGCAGTGCTAGAGCCCCGACTAGAGGAGCCTACGAGCAGTACTTC. As protein: CSARAPTRGAYEQYF.

In its sample, this clonotype was seen many times. The rearrangement joins TRBV20-1 to TRBJ2-3, with a tentative D call TRBD1 (5 bases). Germline V gene data show CDR1 as DFQATT and CDR2 as SNEGSKA (reference sequence). V was trimmed by 5 bases and J by 4 bases, leaving 13 bases between them. The CDR3 consists of 13 residues. In DNA, the CDR3 is TGCAGTGCTCCCCCTAGGGGCCCAGATACGCAGTATTTT. Protein sequence: CSAPPRGPDTQYF.

CDR3 loop: CASSLDRKQNEQFF. The DNA of the CDR3 is TGTGCCAGCAGCTTAGATCGAAAGCAGAATGAGCAGTTCTTC. The J gene is TRBJ2-1, the V gene TRBV11-2; D is uncertain. This CDR3 is built from 14 residues. The germline CDR1 and CDR2 sequences are SGHAT and FQNNGV. V was cut by 0 bases and J by 7 bases, with 10 bases left in between. Full variable domain (outside the CDR3, taken from reference TRBV11-2 and TRBJ2-1): EAGVAQSPRYKIIEKRQSVAFWCNPISGHATLYWYQQILGQGPKLLIQFQNNGVVDDSQLPKDRFSAERLKGVDSTLKIQPAKLEDSAVYLCASSLDRKQNEQFFGPGTRLTVL.

This clonotype was counted a few times. The genes are TRBV7-6 and TRBJ2-7, with a weak D call TRBD2 (5 bases). Germline V lookup: CDR1 SGHVS, CDR2 FNYEAQ. Between the trimmed V and J ends, which lost 5 bases and 4 bases, there was a span of 15 bases. There are 14 residues in the CDR3. CDR3 nucleotide sequence: TGTGCCAGCAGCGCACTTAGAGGGCCATACGAGCAGTACTTC. It is translated as CASSALRGPYEQYF.

Ten or more counts support this clonotype. The rearrangement uses TRBV27 and TRBJ2-1; TRBD1 matches at 10 bases. Germline assignment: CDR1 MNHEY and CDR2 SMNVEV (reference sequence). Trimming took 7 bases from V and 9 from J; bases not matched to a gene: 3. The CDR3 contains 12 residues. The CDR3 DNA reads as TGTGCCAGCATGGGACAGGGGCTTGAGCAGTTCTTC. This codes for CASMGQGLEQFF.

The table lists this clonotype with many counts. J is TRBJ1-5 and V is TRBV12-3 or TRBV12-4, with D tentatively TRBD1 (5 bases). The CDR3 loop spans 15 amino acids. Trimming shortened V by 6 bases and J by 3 bases, and 15 bases separated the two germline ends. CDR3 loop: CASRWIRGPNQPQHF. DNA of the CDR3: TGTGCCAGCAGGTGGATCCGGGGCCCCAATCAGCCCCAGCATTTT.

The table lists this clonotype with a few counts. This chain links TRBV10-3 with TRBJ2-7, with D perhaps assigned TRBD1 or TRBD2 (5 bases each). Between the trimmed V and J ends, which lost 2 bases and 0 bases, there was a span of 11 bases. The CDR3 spans 15 residues. The germline V gene encodes CDR1 ENHRY and CDR2 SYGVKD. The CDR3 sequence: CAISEPGTVSYEQYF. The DNA for the CDR3 is TGTGCCATCAGTGAGCCTGGGACGGTCTCCTACGAGCAGTACTTC.